This T cell receptor (beta chain) was obtained from a study of control samples from healthy donors and cancer patients. Clones were read by immunoSEQ multiplex PCR, and TCRdb kept only the in-frame ones, dropping some. This sample carries roughly 100,000 clones, approximately 83% of them seen once, and the ten largest clones take about 13%. The CDR3 is 11 residues long. In germline, CDR1 is SQVTM, CDR2 ANQGSEA. V lost 7 bases and J lost 8; bases outside the gene matches: 6. The sample was blood. V and J are TRBV29-1 and TRBJ2-7; 9 bases are shared with TRBD1. The clonotype comes from a woman between 50 and 59 years old in good health. CDR3 residues: CSAGTGNQQYF. CDR3 nucleotides: TGCAGCGCCGGGACAGGGAATCAGCAGTACTTC.